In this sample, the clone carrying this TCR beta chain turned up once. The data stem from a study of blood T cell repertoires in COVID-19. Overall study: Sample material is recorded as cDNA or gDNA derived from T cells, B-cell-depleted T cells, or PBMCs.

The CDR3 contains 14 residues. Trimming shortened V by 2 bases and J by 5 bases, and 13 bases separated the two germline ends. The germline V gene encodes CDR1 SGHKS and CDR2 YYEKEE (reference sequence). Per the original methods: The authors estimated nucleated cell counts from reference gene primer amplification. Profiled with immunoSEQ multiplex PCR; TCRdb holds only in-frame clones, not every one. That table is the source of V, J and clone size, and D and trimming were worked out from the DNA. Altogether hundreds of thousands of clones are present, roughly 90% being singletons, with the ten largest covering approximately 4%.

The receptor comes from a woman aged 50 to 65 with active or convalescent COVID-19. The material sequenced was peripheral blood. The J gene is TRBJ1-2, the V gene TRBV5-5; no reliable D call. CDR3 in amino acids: CASSLSPESYGYTF. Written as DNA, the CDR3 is TGTGCCAGCAGCTTAAGTCCAGAATCATATGGCTACACCTTC.